This TCR beta chain was captured in a study of cytomegalovirus exposure and HLA in healthy donors. Trimming removed 4 bases from V and 8 bases from J; junction bases left unmatched: 11. Per germline, CDR1 LGHNA and CDR2 YSLEER. The CDR3 has 15 residues. The primer mix had 60 Vbeta and 13 Jbeta primers. Profiling relied on immunoSEQ multiplex PCR, and the TCRdb table lists in-frame clones only, not all of them. This sample yields under 100,000 clones, of which roughly 58% are seen a single time; about 5% belongs to the top ten. This TCR came from a woman aged 25-40 years in good health and CMV-seropositive. Sequencing was done on a sample of PBMCs. The chain combines TRBV4-3 with TRBJ1-5; 7 nucleotides match TRBD1. CDR3 DNA: TGCGCCAGCAGCCCAGATCGACAGGGTTGGGAGCCCCAGCATTTT. It codes for CASSPDRQGWEPQHF.